This record covers a single T cell receptor (beta chain). Its cognate antigen is unknown. The V gene's germline CDR1 is MNHEY and CDR2 SMNVEV (reference sequence). Between the trimmed V and J ends, which lost 3 bases and 6 bases, there was a span of 12 bases. The CDR3 loop spans 14 amino acids. The data derive from a study of T cell repertoires in cytomegalovirus infection. Across the study: Alongside well-studied HLA-B-restricted CMV epitopes, recently identified HLA-C-restricted CMV epitopes were also used. Public TCR beta signatures indicated both CMV infection and matching HLA type. Whole-study findings and limits: Based on cumulative public TCR beta family frequency, carriers of CMV plus the relevant HLA were identified.

TCRdb re-analysed the reads in MiXCR, keeping a single row per CDR3 protein. Of 40,000 to 55,000 distinct CDR3 sequences listed, about 21% are singletons. The chain combines TRBV27 with TRBJ2-1; tentative D call: TRBD2 (7 bases). This TCR derives from a human donor in good health (CMV status not recorded). Some clones in this sample may be carry-over from other donors' samples. Sequences were derived from CD8+ T cells from cultured PBMCs, sampled from culture after CMV antigen stimulation. The CDR3 loop is CASSFRGALNEQFF. The CDR3 DNA reads as TGTGCCAGCAGTTTTCGGGGGGCCCTCAATGAGCAGTTCTTC.